The rows below give T cell receptor beta chains drawn from one sample of a study of memory CD4+ T cells and cytomegalovirus serostatus. Here immunoSEQ multiplex PCR was the method, and the copy in TCRdb shows in-frame clones only, minus some. The top ten clones hold nearly 0.95% of a sample with 46,000 or so clones, 60% to 80% of them seen once. Sequencing used memory CD4+ T cells from blood. The receptors originated from an adult in good health and CMV-seronegative. The CDR3 runs from the conserved cysteine through the conserved F or W. The order of the fields is J gene, D gene, V gene, CDR3 protein. A D gene is named only where the DNA matches it firmly.

J gene: TRBJ2-7; D gene: NA; V gene: TRBV7-2; CDR3 protein: CASSYLSQVREQYF
J gene: TRBJ2-7; D gene: NA; V gene: TRBV7-2; CDR3 protein: CASSLAGSGVEQYF
J gene: TRBJ2-5; D gene: NA; V gene: TRBV5-1; CDR3 protein: CASSSNLYQETQYF
J gene: TRBJ2-1; D gene: NA; V gene: TRBV5-5; CDR3 protein: CASSFNPSYNEQFF
J gene: TRBJ2-3; D gene: TRBD2; V gene: TRBV5-4; CDR3 protein: CASSLRVLLAGDTQYF
J gene: NA; D gene: TRBD2; V gene: TRBV28; CDR3 protein: CASSPPGLLVYEQYF
J gene: TRBJ1-3; D gene: NA; V gene: TRBV30; CDR3 protein: CASRGNSGNTIYF
J gene: TRBJ2-7; D gene: NA; V gene: TRBV9; CDR3 protein: CASSATATQSEQYF
J gene: TRBJ2-5; D gene: NA; V gene: TRBV4-2; CDR3 protein: CASSNRDPERETQYF
J gene: TRBJ1-2; D gene: NA; V gene: TRBV19; CDR3 protein: CASSTALGTDYGYTF
J gene: TRBJ1-6; D gene: NA; V gene: TRBV28; CDR3 protein: CASSLPLGANSPLHF
J gene: TRBJ1-1; D gene: NA; V gene: TRBV5-4; CDR3 protein: CASSLIPGREAFF
J gene: TRBJ1-3; D gene: NA; V gene: TRBV10-3; CDR3 protein: CAISSSGNTIYF
J gene: TRBJ2-1; D gene: NA; V gene: TRBV10-3; CDR3 protein: CATRQSSSYNEQFF
J gene: TRBJ1-4; D gene: TRBD1; V gene: TRBV28; CDR3 protein: CASRLRPTGTEEKLFF
J gene: TRBJ1-6; D gene: NA; V gene: TRBV2; CDR3 protein: CASSGTENSPLHF
J gene: TRBJ1-5; D gene: NA; V gene: TRBV7-8; CDR3 protein: CASSLEGRADPQHF
J gene: TRBJ1-1; D gene: NA; V gene: TRBV29-1; CDR3 protein: CSVVSGPRTEAFF
J gene: TRBJ1-2; D gene: NA; V gene: TRBV19; CDR3 protein: CASTYQDLKGYTF
J gene: TRBJ2-5; D gene: NA; V gene: TRBV5-1; CDR3 protein: CASSRAPQETQYF
J gene: TRBJ1-5; D gene: NA; V gene: TRBV11-2; CDR3 protein: CASSAGPSNQPQHF
J gene: TRBJ2-1; D gene: NA; V gene: TRBV7-8; CDR3 protein: CASSSNYNEQFF
J gene: TRBJ1-2; D gene: NA; V gene: TRBV5-1; CDR3 protein: CASSLTAVGSNYGYTF